Listed below are T cell receptor beta chains from one sample, sequenced in a study of regulatory T cells in long-lasting Graves disease. TCRdb recomputed calls from the multiplex PCR reads with MiXCR, one row per CDR3 protein. The sample lists under 400,000 distinct CDR3 sequences, around 17% occurring once. In addition, the sample was reused for a study of T cells in Graves' hyperthyroidism and ophthalmopathy.

The specimen was peripheral blood mononuclear cells (PBMCs), collected at new diagnosis, from a patient treated with antithyroid drugs. All receptors come from a man aged 35-49 years with Graves disease. CDR3s include the opening cysteine and the closing phenylalanine or tryptophan. D genes are given only for firm matches. Clone sizes are given selectively: once, few, many, or a class where the clone is expanded.

>TRBV27|NA|TRBJ2-3|few
TGTGCCAGCAGTGGCGGTGGGAATACGCAGTATTTT
CASSGGGNTQYF
>TRBV7-7|NA|TRBJ2-3|many
TGTGCCAGCAGCCGAGAACGGACAGATACGCAGTATTTT
CASSRERTDTQYF
>TRBV30|NA|TRBJ2-3|NA
TGTGCCTGGAGAGCCCCTCCGGACTACGCCCGCACAGATACGCAGTATTTT
CAWRAPPDYARTDTQYF
>TRBV3-1|NA|TRBJ1-4|NA
TGTGCCAGCAGCCCGGCTCTCCTCCCGGGGGAAAAACTGTTTTTT
CASSPALLPGEKLFF
>TRBV12-3/TRBV12-4|NA|TRBJ1-4|many
TGTGCCAGCAGTTTAAGGAGGGGCTCTGGGGGGAAACTGTTTTTT
CASSLRRGSGGKLFF
>TRBV4-3|TRBD1|TRBJ1-6|few
TGCGCCAGCAGCCAAGGCCCCCCGGACAGGGATTCACCCCTCCACTTT
CASSQGPPDRDSPLHF
>TRBV30|TRBD2|TRBJ2-2|many
TGTGCCTGGAGTGGGGGACTAGCGATCGGGGAGCTGTTTTTT
CAWSGGLAIGELFF
>TRBV7-8|TRBD1|TRBJ1-5|many
TGTGCCAGCAGCGGTGGCCGGACAGGGGGAAATCAGCCCCAGCATTTT
CASSGGRTGGNQPQHF
>TRBV28|NA|TRBJ2-7|many
TGTGCCAGCCTTGACAAGTACTCGGGTCGCAGCGGCTACGAGCAGTACTTC
CASLDKYSGRSGYEQYF
>TRBV27|TRBD2|TRBJ2-2|many
TGTGCCAGCAGGCAGGGACTAGCGGGGGGTCGCACCGGGGAGCTGTTTTTT
CASRQGLAGGRTGELFF
>TRBV20-1|NA|TRBJ1-1|few
TGCAGTGTCATCCCGGGCTGGAGGACTGAAGCTTTCTTT
CSVIPGWRTEAFF
>TRBV5-5|TRBD1|TRBJ1-5|NA
TGTGCCAGCAGCCCTGGGACAGGGGGAGGCAATCAGCCCCAGCATTTT
CASSPGTGGGNQPQHF
>TRBV3-1|NA|TRBJ1-1|many
TGTGCCAGCAGCCAAGGCCCCTACAGGGAGATGAACACTGAAGCTTTCTTT
CASSQGPYREMNTEAFF
>TRBV18|NA|TRBJ2-3|NA
TGTGCCAGCTCACCACAGCAAGATACGCAGTATTTT
CASSPQQDTQYF
>TRBV5-1|NA|TRBJ2-7|many
TGCGCCAGCAGCTTCGCCCTGGTAGAAAACGAGCAGTACTTC
CASSFALVENEQYF
>TRBV20-1|NA|TRBJ1-5|many
TGCAGTGCTAGAGTTCCAGGAAATAGGGGCAATCAGCCCCAGCATTTT
CSARVPGNRGNQPQHF
>TRBV30|TRBD1|TRBJ2-2|many
TGTGCCTGGAGTCCGGACAGGGGGAACACCGGGGAGCTGTTTTTT
CAWSPDRGNTGELFF
>TRBV7-2|TRBD1|TRBJ2-7|many
TGTGCCAGCAGCTCCCGACAGGGGACCAACGAGCAGTACTTC
CASSSRQGTNEQYF
>TRBV7-9|TRBD2|TRBJ2-4|few
TGTGCCAGCAGCCCCCTAGCGGGGGGCAGGGGAGCCAAAAACATTCAGTACTTC
CASSPLAGGRGAKNIQYF
>TRBV15|TRBD1|TRBJ1-6|many
TGTGCCACCAGCCAAGACAGGGTGAGCTATAATTCACCCCTCCACTTT
CATSQDRVSYNSPLHF
>TRBV27|NA|TRBJ2-7|few
TGTGCCAGCAGTTTCAGGGAATACTCCTACGAGCAGTACTTC
CASSFREYSYEQYF
>TRBV27|TRBD1|TRBJ2-7|many
TGTGCCAGCAGTTCTCACTTGACAGGGAAGTCCGAGCAGTACTTC
CASSSHLTGKSEQYF
>TRBV30|NA|TRBJ1-5|NA
TGTGCCTGGGTCCGAGGTAGCAATCAGCCCCAGCATTTT
CAWVRGSNQPQHF
>TRBV3-1|NA|TRBJ1-2|many
TGTGCCAGCAGCCAAGATCACGGAAACTATGGCTACACCTTC
CASSQDHGNYGYTF
>TRBV29-1|NA|TRBJ2-1|many
TGCAGCGTTGAACCGACGGTCGAGCAGTTCTTC
CSVEPTVEQFF
>TRBV19|NA|TRBJ2-2|few
TGTGCCAGTCAGCTCGGCACCGGGGAGCTGTTTTTT
CASQLGTGELFF
>TRBV5-1|NA|TRBJ2-7|NA
TGCGCCAGCCAGGGCCTAACTAAATACGAGCAGTACTTC
CASQGLTKYEQYF
>TRBV28|NA|TRBJ2-3|many
TGTGCCAGCAGTCCCCGGTGGGGCTCGGGCACAGATACGCAGTATTTT
CASSPRWGSGTDTQYF
>TRBV20-1|TRBD2|TRBJ2-7|many
TGCAGTGCTAGAGGATCCAGCGGGGGAGGTGGCCACGAGCAGTACTTC
CSARGSSGGGGHEQYF
>TRBV19|NA|TRBJ2-1|NA
TGTGCCAGTAGTGTAGGAGGGAGGTTCAATGAGCAGTTCTTC
CASSVGGRFNEQFF
>TRBV5-1|NA|TRBJ2-1|many
TGCGCCAGCAGCCTTCCTCTAGGCAATGAGCAGTTCTTC
CASSLPLGNEQFF
>TRBV12-3/TRBV12-4|TRBD1|TRBJ1-1|NA
TGTGCCAGCAGTTTAGGGACAGGGTCCACTGAAGCTTTCTTT
CASSLGTGSTEAFF
>TRBV5-1|NA|TRBJ2-5|few
TGCGCCAGCAGCTCCTCTAGCAGCGGGTCGGAGGCCCAGTACTTC
CASSSSSSGSEAQYF
>TRBV10-3|TRBD2|TRBJ2-1|many
TGTGCCATCAGTGAGCAAGTGGGGGGGGATGAGCAGTTCTTC
CAISEQVGGDEQFF
>TRBV20-1|NA|TRBJ2-3|many
TGCAGTGCTAGGCAGGGGGATACGCAGTATTTT
CSARQGDTQYF
>TRBV28|NA|TRBJ2-4|NA
TGTGCCAGCAGTGAAATCGGACAGAGCTTAGCCAAAAACATTCAGTACTTC
CASSEIGQSLAKNIQYF
>TRBV10-2|NA|TRBJ2-5|many
TGCGCCAGCAGCGAAGGAGGAGAGACCCAGTACTTC
CASSEGGETQYF
>TRBV5-4|NA|TRBJ2-5|few
TGTGCCAGCAGTTTAATAACAGGTCAGGGGGAGACCCAGTACTTC
CASSLITGQGETQYF
>TRBV14|NA|TRBJ2-3|few
TGTGCCAGCAGCCCGACTTCCTATACGCAGTATTTT
CASSPTSYTQYF
>TRBV3-1|NA|TRBJ1-1|few
TGTGCCAGCAGCCAAGTTGTAGGGGACACTGAAGCTTTCTTT
CASSQVVGDTEAFF
>TRBV2|TRBD1|TRBJ1-1|many
TGTGCCAGCAGTGATTTAGGACAGGGCGACACTGAAGCTTTCTTT
CASSDLGQGDTEAFF
>TRBV4-2|NA|TRBJ2-3|many
TGTGCCAGCAGCCAAGATGGACATGTCACAGATACGCAGTATTTT
CASSQDGHVTDTQYF
>TRBV29-1|NA|TRBJ2-3|many
TGCAGCGTTGAAGGGGCCCGCGGGGAATACACAGATACGCAGTATTTT
CSVEGARGEYTDTQYF
>TRBV5-1|TRBD1|TRBJ2-5|NA
TGCGCCAGCAGCTTGGTGCCTGGACAGGGAGAGACCCAGTACTTC
CASSLVPGQGETQYF
>TRBV7-2|NA|TRBJ2-7|many
TGTGCCAGCAGCTTACAGGGACCCTACGAGCAGTACTTC
CASSLQGPYEQYF
>TRBV10-2|NA|TRBJ1-3|NA
TGCGCCAGCAGTACCGGGACTCGAGACGGAAACACCATATATTTT
CASSTGTRDGNTIYF
>TRBV7-9|NA|TRBJ1-1|many
TGTGCCAGCAGCCCGGTGGGCACTGAAGCTTTCTTT
CASSPVGTEAFF
>TRBV4-2|TRBD1|TRBJ2-7|NA
TGTGCCAGCAGCCAAGATCCCGGGACAGCCTCCTACGAGCAGTACTTC
CASSQDPGTASYEQYF
>TRBV20-1|NA|TRBJ2-1|NA
TGCAGTGCTAGAGATCGGAGGGGATCCTACAATGAGCAGTTCTTC
CSARDRRGSYNEQFF
>TRBV9|NA|TRBJ2-5|many
TGTGCCAGCAGCGTAGAGGCCGGCTACTATCAAGAGACCCAGTACTTC
CASSVEAGYYQETQYF
>TRBV20-1|TRBD2|TRBJ2-7|NA
TGCAGTGCTAGAGATCGGGGACTAGCGTTTAGCCCCCTCGAGCAGTACTTC
CSARDRGLAFSPLEQYF
>TRBV5-1|TRBD1|TRBJ2-7|NA
TGCGCCAGCAGCACCGGGACAGTGAGAACCTACGAGCAGTACTTC
CASSTGTVRTYEQYF
>TRBV20-1|TRBD2|TRBJ2-5|few
TGCAGTGCCATTCCTTGGCTAGCGGGGCGCCAAGAGACCCAGTACTTC
CSAIPWLAGRQETQYF
>TRBV4-1|TRBD1|TRBJ1-2|NA
TGCGCCAGCAGCCAAGTCTGGTCTGGGGACAGGGGCGAGTATGGCTACACCTTC
CASSQVWSGDRGEYGYTF
>TRBV7-6|NA|TRBJ1-1|many
TGTGCCAGCAGCTTTAGGGGGGGTGGCACTGAAGCTTTCTTT
CASSFRGGGTEAFF